This entry features one TCR beta chain sequence. The antigen remains unidentified. The use of a sample-barcoded 5' primer and a J-beta primer mix characterized a second PCR of roughly 6 to 11 cycles. TCRdb redid the calling of the 5' RACE reads with MiXCR, one entry per CDR3 protein. The sample contains roughly 800,000 distinct CDR3 sequences, approximately 25% of which appear only once. The sample is drawn from a study of blood T cells in healthy people across ages. General study points: In long-lived donors, naive CD4+ cell counts and diversity exceeded those of aged donors.

The CDR3 spans 12 residues. The germline V gene has CDR1 MNHEY and CDR2 SMNVEV (reference sequence). A further study also used this sample, focusing on T cells of mothers and their children. From that second work: Sequencing returned over 10 million TCR beta CDR3 reads per mother and roughly 3 million per child. Microchimeric T cell clones that persisted were not detected.

The source material was blood. The chain is built from TRBV27 and TRBJ2-3; D possibly matches TRBD1 or TRBD2 (6 bases each). The J call is doubtful: the DNA matches TRBJ2-5 better. This sequence was found in a boy between 5 and 17 years old in good health. CDR3 sequence: CASSFRGGTQYF. The DNA of the CDR3 is TGTGCCAGCAGTTTCAGGGGAGGGACCCAGTACTTC.